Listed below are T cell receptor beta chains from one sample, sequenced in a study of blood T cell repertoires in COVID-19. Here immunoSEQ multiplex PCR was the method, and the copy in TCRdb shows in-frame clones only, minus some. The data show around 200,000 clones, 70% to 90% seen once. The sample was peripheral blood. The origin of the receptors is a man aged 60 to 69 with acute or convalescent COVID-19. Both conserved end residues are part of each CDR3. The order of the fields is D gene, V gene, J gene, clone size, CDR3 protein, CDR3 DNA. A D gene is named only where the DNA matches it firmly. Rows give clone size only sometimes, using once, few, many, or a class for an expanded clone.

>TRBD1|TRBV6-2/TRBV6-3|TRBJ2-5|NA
CASSDRTGLGETQYF
TGTGCCAGCAGTGACCGGACAGGTTTGGGGGAGACCCAGTACTTC
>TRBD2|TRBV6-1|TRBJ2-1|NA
CASSEGRGSSGKFDEQFF
TGTGCCAGCAGTGAAGGGAGGGGGTCTAGCGGGAAATTTGATGAGCAGTTCTTC
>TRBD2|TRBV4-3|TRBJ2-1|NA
CASSQDLGLAFAYNEQFF
TGCGCCAGCAGCCAAGATTTAGGACTAGCGTTCGCCTACAATGAGCAGTTCTTC
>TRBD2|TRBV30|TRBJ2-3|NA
CAWNPGLAGGRGDTQYF
TGTGCCTGGAATCCGGGACTAGCGGGAGGGAGGGGAGATACGCAGTATTTT
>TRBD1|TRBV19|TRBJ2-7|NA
CASSDSTGRSYEQYF
TGTGCCAGTAGTGACTCGACAGGGCGGTCCTACGAGCAGTACTTC
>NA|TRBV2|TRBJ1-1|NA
CASVREDNTEAFF
TGTGCCAGCGTTAGGGAGGACAACACTGAAGCTTTCTTT
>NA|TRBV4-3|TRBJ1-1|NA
CASSRSGNTEAFF
TGCGCCAGCAGCCGTTCAGGGAACACTGAAGCTTTCTTT
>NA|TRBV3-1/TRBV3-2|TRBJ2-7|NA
CASSQDRSGREQYF
TGTGCCAGCAGCCAAGATCGCTCGGGTAGGGAGCAGTACTTC
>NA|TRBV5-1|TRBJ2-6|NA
CASSPRRGIGANVLTF
TGCGCCAGCAGCCCCCGTAGAGGGATTGGGGCCAACGTCCTGACTTTC
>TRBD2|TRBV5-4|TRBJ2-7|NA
CASSLGLAGVGEQYF
TGTGCCAGCAGCTTGGGACTAGCGGGAGTGGGTGAGCAGTACTTC
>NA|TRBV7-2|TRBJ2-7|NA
CASSLGDNSYEQYF
TGTGCCAGCAGCTTAGGGGACAACTCCTACGAGCAGTACTTC
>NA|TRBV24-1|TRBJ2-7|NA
CATSVGTEGLVGYEQYF
TGTGCCACCAGTGTGGGGACTGAGGGACTCGTAGGCTACGAGCAGTACTTC
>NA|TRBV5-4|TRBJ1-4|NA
CASSGSGSNEKLFF
TGTGCCAGCAGCGGGTCGGGATCTAATGAAAAACTGTTTTTT
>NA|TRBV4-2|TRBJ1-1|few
CASSQDVAVPEAFF
TGTGCCAGCAGCCAAGATGTAGCAGTACCAGAAGCTTTCTTT
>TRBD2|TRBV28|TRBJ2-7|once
CASRSRGGSYEQYF
TGTGCCAGCAGGAGCCGGGGGGGGTCCTACGAGCAGTACTTC
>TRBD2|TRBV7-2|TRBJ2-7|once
CASSSSSGKTHEQYF
TGTGCCAGCAGCTCCTCCAGCGGGAAGACCCACGAGCAGTACTTC
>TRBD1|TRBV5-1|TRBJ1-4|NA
CASSPGDSEKLFF
TGCGCCAGCAGCCCCGGGGACAGTGAAAAACTGTTTTTT
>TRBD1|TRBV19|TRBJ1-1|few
CAGRGTGGTEAFF
TGTGCCGGACGGGGGACAGGGGGAACTGAAGCTTTCTTT
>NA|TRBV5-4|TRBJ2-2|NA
CASSLKAGRDSGELFF
TGTGCCAGCAGCTTGAAGGCGGGGAGAGATTCCGGGGAGCTGTTTTTT
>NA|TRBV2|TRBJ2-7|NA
CASTSDSPPDEQYF
TGTGCCAGCACCTCGGACAGTCCCCCGGACGAGCAGTACTTC
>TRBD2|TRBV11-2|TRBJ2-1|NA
CASSEGLAAYNEQFF
TGTGCCAGCAGCGAAGGACTAGCGGCCTACAATGAGCAGTTCTTC
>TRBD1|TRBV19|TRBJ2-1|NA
CASSVAGTGDYNEQFF
TGTGCCAGTAGTGTCGCCGGGACAGGGGACTACAATGAGCAGTTCTTC
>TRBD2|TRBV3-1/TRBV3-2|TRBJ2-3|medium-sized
CASSQGSTSVEISTDTQYF
TGTGCCAGCAGCCAAGGTTCGACTAGCGTAGAGATAAGCACAGATACGCAGTATTTT
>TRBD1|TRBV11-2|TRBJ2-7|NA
CASSFRDRGHEQYF
TGTGCCAGCAGCTTCCGGGACAGGGGACACGAGCAGTACTTC
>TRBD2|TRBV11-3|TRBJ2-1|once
CASSSTSDEQFF
TGTGCCAGCAGCTCGACTAGCGATGAGCAGTTCTTC
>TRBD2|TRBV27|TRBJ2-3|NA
CASTSLAGVGTDTQYF
TGTGCCAGCACTTCTTTAGCGGGAGTAGGGACAGATACGCAGTATTTT
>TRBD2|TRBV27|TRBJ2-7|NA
CASSLLGLAGMNEQYF
TGTGCCAGCAGTTTGCTAGGACTAGCGGGAATGAACGAGCAGTACTTC
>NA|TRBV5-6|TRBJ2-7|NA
CASSAAHRGLAFYEQYF
TGTGCCAGCAGCGCCGCCCATCGTGGGTTAGCGTTCTACGAGCAGTACTTC
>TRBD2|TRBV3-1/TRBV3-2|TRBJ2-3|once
CASSRTSERADTQYF
TGTGCCAGCAGCCGCACTAGCGAGAGGGCAGATACGCAGTATTTT
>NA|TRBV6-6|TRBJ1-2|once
CASTDWGRRGYTF
TGTGCCAGCACCGACTGGGGCAGGCGCGGCTACACCTTC
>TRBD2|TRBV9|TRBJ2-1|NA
CASSVASSGSALQFF
TGTGCCAGCAGCGTAGCTTCTAGCGGGAGCGCCTTGCAGTTCTTC
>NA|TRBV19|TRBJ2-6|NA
CASSQWGAGANVLTF
TGTGCCAGTAGCCAGTGGGGGGCTGGGGCCAACGTCCTGACTTTC
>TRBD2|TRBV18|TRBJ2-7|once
CASSPSSGSAYEQYF
TGTGCCAGCTCACCAAGCAGCGGGAGCGCCTACGAGCAGTACTTC
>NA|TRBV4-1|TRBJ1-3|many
CASSQDAGGNSGNTIYF
TGCGCCAGCAGCCAAGATGCCGGGGGGAACTCTGGAAACACCATATATTTT
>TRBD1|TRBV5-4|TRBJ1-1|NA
CASSPTGPNTEAFF
TGTGCCAGCAGCCCGACAGGGCCAAACACTGAAGCTTTCTTT
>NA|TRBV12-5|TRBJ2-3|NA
CASGLVRLRTDTQYF
TGTGCTAGTGGTTTGGTCAGGCTCCGCACAGATACGCAGTATTTT
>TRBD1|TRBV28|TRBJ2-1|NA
CASRRQGSYNEQFF
TGTGCCAGCAGAAGACAGGGCTCCTACAATGAGCAGTTCTTC
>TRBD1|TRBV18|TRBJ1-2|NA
CASSRSGQPYEGYTF
TGTGCCAGCTCACGATCGGGACAGCCTTATGAGGGCTACACCTTC
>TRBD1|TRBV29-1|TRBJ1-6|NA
CSVQHRGDNSPLHF
TGCAGCGTCCAGCACAGGGGAGATAATTCACCCCTCCACTTT
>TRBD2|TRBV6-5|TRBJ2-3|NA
CASSWASGRTDTQYF
TGTGCCAGCAGTTGGGCTAGCGGGAGGACAGATACGCAGTATTTT
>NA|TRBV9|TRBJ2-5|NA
CASSVGAGDTGETQYF
TGTGCCAGCAGCGTAGGTGCGGGGGACACGGGGGAGACCCAGTACTTC
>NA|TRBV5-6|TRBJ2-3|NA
CARSAWGRRGGRDTQYF
TGTGCCCGCAGTGCCTGGGGGCGGAGAGGGGGTAGGGATACGCAGTATTTT
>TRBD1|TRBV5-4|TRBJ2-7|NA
CASSPGQEYEQYF
TGTGCCAGCAGCCCCGGACAGGAGTACGAGCAGTACTTC
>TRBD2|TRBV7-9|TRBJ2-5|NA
CASSQPGRGETQYF
TGTGCCAGCAGCCAACCCGGGCGGGGGGAGACCCAGTACTTC
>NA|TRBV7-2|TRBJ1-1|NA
CASSFRGNTEAFF
TGTGCCAGCAGCTTTAGGGGGAACACTGAAGCTTTCTTT
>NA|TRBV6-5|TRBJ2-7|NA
CASSYQLTGPGGEQYF
TGTGCCAGCAGTTACCAACTGACAGGCCCGGGGGGCGAGCAGTACTTC
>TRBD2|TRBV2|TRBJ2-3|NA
CASSGWEGTQYF
TGTGCCAGCAGTGGCTGGGAGGGTACGCAGTATTTT
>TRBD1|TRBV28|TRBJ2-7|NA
CASGTGGGYEQYF
TGTGCCAGCGGAACAGGGGGCGGATACGAGCAGTACTTC
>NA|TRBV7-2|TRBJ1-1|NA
CASSLFPPGALPGEAFF
TGTGCCAGCAGCTTATTCCCGCCAGGGGCCCTACCAGGTGAAGCTTTCTTT
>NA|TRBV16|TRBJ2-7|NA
CASSLSSEQYF
TGTGCCAGCAGCCTTTCTTCCGAGCAGTACTTC
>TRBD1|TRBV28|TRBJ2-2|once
CASSGQGAGTGELFF
TGTGCCAGCAGTGGACAGGGGGCAGGTACCGGGGAGCTGTTTTTT
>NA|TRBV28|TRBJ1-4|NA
CASSLGTDINEKLFF
TGTGCCAGCAGTTTAGGTACAGATATCAATGAAAAACTGTTTTTT
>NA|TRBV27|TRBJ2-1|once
CASSRMGLSNNEQFF
TGTGCCAGCAGTAGGATGGGACTCTCAAACAATGAGCAGTTCTTC
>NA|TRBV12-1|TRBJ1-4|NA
CASSFGLGDEKLFF
TGTGCCAGCAGCTTTGGGTTAGGGGATGAAAAACTGTTTTTT
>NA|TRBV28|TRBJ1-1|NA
CASSLFGKAEAFF
TGTGCCAGCAGTTTATTCGGGAAAGCAGAAGCTTTCTTT
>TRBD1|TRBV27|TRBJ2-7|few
CASGSTGVAYEQYF
TGTGCCAGCGGATCGACAGGGGTGGCCTACGAGCAGTACTTC
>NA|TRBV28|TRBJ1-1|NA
CASSPPQGLGAFF
TGTGCCAGCAGTCCTCCCCAGGGCCTTGGGGCTTTCTTT
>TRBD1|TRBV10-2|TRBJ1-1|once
CASSLGQGFHTEAFF
TGCGCCAGCAGCCTGGGACAGGGGTTTCACACTGAAGCTTTCTTT
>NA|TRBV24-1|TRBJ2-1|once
CATSAAGRAYNEQFF
TGTGCCACCAGTGCGGCGGGGCGGGCCTACAATGAGCAGTTCTTC